Sequencing of this TCR beta chain was carried out in a study of beta chain features in type 1 diabetes. Regarding the study as a whole: PCR may have favored shorter templates equally in patients and controls. Shortening of TCRB CDR3s, moderate but significant, appeared in all four CD4+ subsets of Type 1 diabetes patients. In type 1 diabetes patients, VDJ junctions had fewer insertions; deletions at these junctions were more frequent.

A remark on this clone: Its antigen is undetermined.

CD4+ naive, central memory, regulatory and stem cell-like memory cells were sorted via CD45RO/CCR7/CD25/CD127/CD95/CD27. Expressed TCRB transcripts were sequenced because the entire RNA isolate underwent reverse transcription. Sequencing used immunoSEQ multiplex PCR; TCRdb keeps in-frame clones, though not all of them. The table shows 200,000 to 250,000 clones, with approximately 10% occurring only once. Per the germline V gene, CDR1 is SGHDT and CDR2 is YYEEEE. The CDR3 covers 15 residues. V was pared by 4 bases and J by 5 bases, with 6 bases of the junction left unmatched. This chain joins TRBV5-6 and TRBJ2-5; 12 nucleotides align to TRBD2. The clonotype originates from a man younger than 30 in good health. Sequences were obtained from central memory CD4+ T cells from blood. As DNA, the CDR3 is TGTGCCAGCAGCATTGGACTAGCGGGATTGGAGACCCAGTACTTC. This gives the protein CASSIGLAGLETQYF.